This T cell receptor (beta chain) was identified in a study of sequential checkpoint blockade in melanoma. About the research overall: Twenty-two patients had tumor biopsies before treatment and at week 13.

This clone is labeled large. Here immunoSEQ multiplex PCR was the method, and the copy in TCRdb shows in-frame clones only, minus some. Of more than 500 clones in the sample, roughly 20% were seen once. The ends lost 0 bases at V and 3 bases at J; junction bases unmatched: 11. CDR1 and CDR2 (germline): GTSNPN, SVGIG (reference sequence). This CDR3 region has 16 residues. As for treatment: randomized to nivolumab then ipilimumab (arm A) or the reverse (arm B). This chain joins TRBV30 and TRBJ2-7; 7 bases line up with TRBD2. The source was tumor tissue (inferred from file names), collected from a patient given nivolumab and ipilimumab in sequence. The sequence derives from a human donor with melanoma. CDR3 residues: CAWSVVGEGGSYEQYF. CDR3 in DNA: TGTGCCTGGAGTGTAGTTGGGGAGGGCGGGAGCTACGAGCAGTACTTC.